The rows below give T cell receptor beta chains drawn from one sample of a study of CD8+ T cells in alopecia areata. Assay: immunoSEQ multiplex PCR; the TCRdb copy retains only in-frame clones and omits some. The table shows 150,000 or so clones, with around three fifths occurring only once. Here the sequenced sample was CD4+ T cells sorted from blood, taken at week 4, from a patient treated with tofacitinib. All receptors come from a human donor with alopecia areata. Both conserved end residues are trimmed from each CDR3.

cdr3_aa	v_call	j_call
ASSSLAGADYEQY	TRBV27	TRBJ2-7
ASSQETVGGVYEQY	TRBV4-2	TRBJ2-7
ASSLFTGQGPNEQF	TRBV5-6	TRBJ2-1
ASSPEVAGGSYEQY	TRBV9	TRBJ2-7
ASSLKESYEQY	TRBV27	TRBJ2-7
AWRAGVEAF	TRBV30	TRBJ1-1
SVGLAGGKTQY	TRBV29-1	TRBJ2-5
ASSPRDRANGEQY	TRBV6-5	TRBJ2-7
SVTGFSGANVLT	TRBV29-1	TRBJ2-6
ASSYRELSSYEQY	TRBV7-9	TRBJ2-7
ASSLSRGETQY	TRBV5-6	TRBJ2-5
SVEAGRNTEAF	TRBV29-1	TRBJ1-1